A selection of T cell receptor beta chains follows, all from one sample in a study of T cells in localized non-small cell lung cancer. Assay used: immunoSEQ multiplex PCR; TCRdb lists only in-frame clones, some missing. Seen here are some 20,000 clones, about 80% observed once, and the top ten hold about 4.5%. The sequenced sample was peripheral blood, obtained before any cancer treatment. Receptors were obtained from a man aged 35 to 69 with stage I lung adenocarcinoma. The CDR3 runs from the conserved cysteine through the conserved F or W. Each record gives: D gene, J gene, V gene, clone size, CDR3 protein, CDR3 DNA. The D gene is left open where the match is weak. Clone size is given for some rows only: seen once, a few or many times, or a class if the clone is expanded.

TRBD2 | TRBJ2-5 | TRBV4-2 | NA | CASSQEGLAGALPQETQYF | TGTGCCAGCAGCCAAGAAGGACTAGCGGGGGCCCTCCCCCAAGAGACCCAGTACTTC
NA | TRBJ2-1 | TRBV29-1 | NA | CSAPRGGGSCNEQFF | TGCAGCGCCCCGCGGGGCGGGGGCTCCTGCAATGAGCAGTTCTTC
NA | TRBJ1-5 | TRBV6-5 | NA | CASSYSSGESNQPQHF | TGTGCCAGCAGTTACTCATCCGGGGAGAGCAATCAGCCCCAGCATTTT
TRBD1 | TRBJ1-2 | TRBV6-5 | once | CASRGTGSYGYTF | TGTGCCAGCAGGGGGACAGGGTCATATGGCTACACCTTC
TRBD2 | TRBJ2-7 | TRBV4-1 | NA | CVSSQEASGISYEQYF | TGCGTCAGCAGCCAAGAGGCTAGCGGGATTTCCTACGAGCAGTACTTC
NA | TRBJ2-5 | TRBV7-3 | NA | CASSLSPNIRGSGGTQYF | TGTGCCAGCAGCTTAAGTCCAAATATTAGGGGGTCCGGGGGGACCCAGTACTTC
NA | TRBJ2-1 | TRBV27 | NA | CASSRTGYYNEQFF | TGTGCCAGCAGTCGGACTGGGTACTACAATGAGCAGTTCTTC
NA | TRBJ2-5 | TRBV28 | NA | CATDRLQETQYF | TGTGCCACGGACAGACTCCAAGAGACCCAGTACTTC
TRBD1 | TRBJ2-1 | TRBV6-1 | few | CASSEAIGQGANEQFF | TGTGCCAGCAGTGAAGCGATCGGGCAGGGGGCAAATGAGCAGTTCTTC
NA | TRBJ1-2 | TRBV21-1 | NA | CASSKATQYYGYTF | TGTGCCAGCAGCAAAGCCACGCAGTACTATGGCTACACCTTC
NA | TRBJ2-1 | TRBV29-1 | few | CSVPGDYNEQFF | TGCAGCGTTCCAGGGGACTACAATGAGCAGTTCTTC
TRBD1 | TRBJ2-7 | TRBV20-1 | NA | CSAHRGREQYF | TGCAGTGCTCACAGGGGGAGGGAGCAGTACTTC
NA | TRBJ2-1 | TRBV19 | NA | CASSLTGSTPWNEQFF | TGTGCCAGTAGTCTGACGGGATCCACCCCATGGAATGAGCAGTTCTTC
TRBD1 | TRBJ1-5 | TRBV28 | NA | CASSLQQGPAKSQHF | TGTGCCAGCAGTTTACAACAGGGGCCCGCTAAGTCCCAGCATTTT
TRBD1 | TRBJ2-5 | TRBV28 | NA | CASSSDRAGQETQYF | TGTGCCAGCAGTTCGGACAGGGCCGGCCAAGAGACCCAGTACTTC
NA | TRBJ1-2 | TRBV5-4 | NA | CASSLPTVYGYTF | TGTGCCAGCAGCTTGCCGACAGTTTATGGCTACACCTTC
NA | TRBJ2-3 | TRBV5-6 | once | CASSLDSLLTDTQYF | TGTGCCAGCAGCTTGGACAGCCTCCTCACAGATACGCAGTATTTT
NA | TRBJ1-2 | TRBV29-1 | NA | CSVRSGYTF | TGCAGCGTTAGAAGTGGCTACACCTTC
NA | TRBJ2-1 | TRBV5-6 | NA | CASSLDLGRSYNEQFF | TGTGCCAGCAGCCTAGATCTCGGCAGATCCTACAATGAGCAGTTCTTC
TRBD2 | TRBJ2-5 | TRBV5-1 | NA | CASSFILAGGPGLAETQYF | TGCGCCAGCAGCTTTATACTAGCGGGAGGGCCCGGGCTGGCAGAGACCCAGTACTTC
TRBD1 | TRBJ2-1 | TRBV6-5 | NA | CASMGQGQHEQFF | TGTGCCAGCATGGGACAGGGGCAGCATGAGCAGTTCTTC
NA | TRBJ1-1 | TRBV11-1 | NA | CASSFTGSEAFF | TGTGCCAGCAGCTTCACAGGGTCTGAAGCTTTCTTT
NA | TRBJ2-5 | TRBV5-1 | NA | CASSGGLPETQYF | TGCGCCAGCAGCGGGGGACTGCCGGAGACCCAGTACTTC
NA | TRBJ2-3 | TRBV6-1 | NA | CASKLTVSTDTQYF | TGTGCCAGCAAGCTCACAGTTAGCACAGATACGCAGTATTTT
TRBD2 | TRBJ2-1 | TRBV9 | NA | CASSVALAGLNEQFF | TGTGCCAGCAGCGTAGCACTAGCGGGACTCAATGAGCAGTTCTTC
TRBD2 | TRBJ2-1 | TRBV5-1 | NA | CASSAGGSGVYNEQFF | TGCGCCAGCAGCGCCGGGGGTAGCGGGGTGTACAATGAGCAGTTCTTC
NA | TRBJ2-1 | TRBV10-1 | NA | CASSSRSGEPYNEQFF | TGCGCCAGCAGTTCCCGTAGCGGAGAGCCTTACAATGAGCAGTTCTTC
NA | TRBJ1-2 | TRBV30 | once | CAWSAHNYGYTF | TGTGCCTGGAGTGCTCATAACTATGGCTACACCTTC
TRBD1 | TRBJ2-7 | TRBV7-8 | NA | CASSPRDRGRHEQYF | TGTGCCAGCAGCCCGAGGGACAGGGGGCGTCACGAGCAGTACTTC
NA | TRBJ2-7 | TRBV19 | NA | CASSGLGDGYYEQYF | TGTGCCAGTTCGGGACTCGGGGACGGATACTACGAGCAGTACTTC
NA | TRBJ2-7 | TRBV6-1 | few | CASMPQGTQYEQYF | TGTGCCAGCATGCCCCAGGGCACCCAGTACGAGCAGTACTTC
NA | TRBJ2-6 | TRBV7-2 | NA | CASSPSSGANVLTF | TGTGCCAGCAGCCCCAGCTCTGGGGCCAACGTCCTGACTTTC
NA | TRBJ2-3 | TRBV7-6 | NA | CASSSDWVSRDTQYF | TGTGCCAGCAGCTCCGATTGGGTGTCTAGAGATACGCAGTATTTT
TRBD2 | TRBJ2-7 | TRBV5-1 | NA | CASSPSGISYEQYF | TGCGCCAGCAGCCCTAGCGGGATCTCCTACGAGCAGTACTTC
NA | TRBJ2-1 | TRBV27 | NA | CASSLSGNNEQFF | TGTGCCAGCAGTTTATCCGGAAACAATGAGCAGTTCTTC
TRBD1 | TRBJ1-2 | TRBV10-3 | NA | CAISDKGTASNYGYTF | TGTGCCATCAGTGATAAGGGGACAGCCTCTAACTATGGCTACACCTTC
NA | TRBJ2-7 | TRBV28 | once | CASSYDYYEQYF | TGTGCCAGCAGCTACGACTATTACGAGCAGTACTTC
TRBD2 | TRBJ2-5 | TRBV29-1 | NA | CSVILAGGQRETQYF | TGCAGCGTTATATTAGCGGGGGGGCAGAGAGAGACCCAGTACTTC
NA | TRBJ2-3 | TRBV7-2 | NA | CASSSTFRTSGGTDTQYF | TGTGCCAGCAGCTCTACGTTTCGAACCTCTGGAGGCACAGATACGCAGTATTTT
NA | TRBJ1-1 | TRBV10-1 | NA | CASSESGRTEAFF | TGCGCCAGCAGTGAGTCGGGGAGGACTGAAGCTTTCTTT
TRBD1 | TRBJ1-5 | TRBV15 | NA | CATSTSSGTGGIRGNQPQHF | TGTGCCACCAGCACGAGTTCCGGGACAGGGGGAATCCGGGGCAATCAGCCCCAGCATTTT
NA | TRBJ2-5 | TRBV27 | NA | CASSPWVGETQYF | TGTGCCAGCAGTCCTTGGGTTGGAGAGACCCAGTACTTC
NA | TRBJ2-7 | TRBV7-2 | NA | CASSLVKGTEQYF | TGTGCCAGCAGCTTAGTAAAGGGGACCGAGCAGTACTTC